The clone carrying this T cell receptor (beta chain) was picked up one time. This entry comes from a study of T cell responses to AZD1222 COVID-19 vaccine. Profiling relied on immunoSEQ multiplex PCR, and the TCRdb table lists in-frame clones only, not all of them. The profile covers about 170,000 clones, with just under 90% appearing a single time and more than 3.5% taken by the ten largest. This CDR3 comprises 12 residues. Per germline, CDR1 SGHTA and CDR2 FQGNSA. Trimming stripped 5 bases from V and 6 bases from J, with 8 bases between. The clonotype originates from an adult who received the MenACWY meningococcal vaccine as a control. The specimen comprised peripheral blood, sampled 28 days after the second dose of the MenACWY control vaccine. The V call is TRBV7-2, the J call TRBJ2-1, with unresolved D. This CDR3 reads CASSPVGNEQFF. CDR3 coding DNA: TGTGCCAGCAGCCCGGTCGGCAATGAGCAGTTCTTC. Together with reference TRBV7-2 and TRBJ2-1, the CDR3 gives the full variable domain: GAGVSQSPSNKVTEKGKDVELRCDPISGHTALYWYRQSLGQGLEFLIYFQGNSAPDKSGLPSDRFSAERTGGSVSTLTIQRTQQEDSAVYLCASSPVGNEQFFGPGTRLTVL.